The 28 T cell receptor beta chains listed next were all sequenced from one sample in a study of CD8 T cells in ankylosing spondylitis. TCRdb recomputed calls from the 5' RACE reads with MiXCR, one row per CDR3 protein. The data contain 30,000 to 45,000 distinct CDR3 sequences, approximately 10% of them singletons. Sequences were obtained from blood, either unsorted or a sorted T cell fraction (not recorded which). These receptors originate from a male donor with ankylosing spondylitis or in good health (not recorded which).

This clonotype was detected many times. V is TRBV28 and J is TRBJ2-5; 7 bases are shared with TRBD2. The trim removed 2 bases at V and 4 bases at J, leaving 7 bases unmatched. The CDR3 has 15 amino acids. Germline CDR1 reads MDHEN; CDR2 reads SYDVKM. As DNA, the CDR3 is TGTGCCAGCAGTTTACTAGGGGAGGGGACAGAGACCCAGTACTTC. This codes for CASSLLGEGTETQYF.

This clonotype was picked up many times. The chain joins TRBV7-9 to TRBJ2-1, with no clear D. Trimming stripped 3 bases from V and 4 bases from J, with 10 bases between. Germline V gene lookup returns CDR1 SEHNR and CDR2 FQNEAQ (reference sequence). The CDR3 is made up of 14 amino acids. This CDR3 reads CASSFFSEYNEQFF. CDR3 nucleotides: TGTGCCAGCAGCTTTTTCTCGGAATACAATGAGCAGTTCTTC.

This clonotype was recorded many times. This chain links TRBV20-1 with TRBJ1-2; D is ambiguous. V lost 4 bases and J 2 bases, leaving 8 bases between the germline ends. The germline CDR1 and CDR2 sequences are DFQATT and SNEGSKA (reference sequence). The CDR3 is 12 residues long. This chain's CDR3 is CSAILGNYGYTF. Here the CDR3 DNA reads TGCAGTGCTATCCTGGGCAACTATGGCTACACCTTC.

This clonotype was seen many times. The rearrangement uses TRBV15 and TRBJ1-5, with 9 bases fitting TRBD1. The CDR3 has 15 amino acids. Losses at the gene ends were 5 bases for V and 6 bases for J; bases not matched to a gene: 8. Looked up from germline, CDR1 is LNHNV and CDR2 is YYDKDF (reference sequence). The CDR3 sequence: CATSGDTGGPQPQHF. The CDR3, as DNA: TGTGCCACCAGCGGCGATACAGGGGGCCCTCAGCCCCAGCATTTT.

This clonotype was recorded once. This chain joins TRBV11-3 and TRBJ2-1, with D unclear. Germline values: CDR1 SGHNT, CDR2 YENEEA. V was clipped by 4 bases and J by 6 bases, with 10 bases between them. This CDR3 has 13 amino acids. CDR3 nucleotide sequence: TGTGCCAGCAGCTCCGGATCCGGCAATGAGCAGTTCTTC. Protein product: CASSSGSGNEQFF. The whole variable domain, filled in from reference TRBV11-3 and TRBJ2-1, reads EAGVVQSPRYKIIEKKQPVAFWCNPISGHNTLYWYLQNLGQGPELLIRYENEEAVDDSQLPKDRFSAERLKGVDSTLKIQPAELGDSAVYLCASSSGSGNEQFFGPGTRLTVL.

There are many counts of this clonotype. The rearrangement uses TRBV6-5 and TRBJ1-1, with D possibly matching TRBD1 (6 bases). Between the trimmed V and J ends, which lost 2 bases and 1 base, there was a span of 14 bases. CDR3 length: 16 amino acids. CDR1 MNHEY and CDR2 SVGAGI come from the germline V gene. The CDR3 coding sequence is TGTGCCAGCAGTTACGGCGTTGGCAGGGGGAACACTGAAGCTTTCTTT. It codes for CASSYGVGRGNTEAFF.

In this sample, this clonotype turned up many times. The CDR3 is CASQGGVYNEQFF. DNA of the CDR3: TGTGCCAGTCAAGGGGGCGTCTACAATGAGCAGTTCTTC. The V gene is TRBV6-1, the J gene TRBJ2-1, with TRBD1 identical over 7 bases. The V segment lost 9 bases and the J segment 3 bases; nucleotides outside the gene matches: 5. Germline CDR1 and CDR2: MNHNS and SASEGT. There are 13 residues in the CDR3.

This clonotype was observed a handful of times. Just one base apart from a much larger clone, this may be a read error. The chain recombines TRBV12-3 or TRBV12-4 with TRBJ1-1, with D possibly TRBD1 on 6 matching bases. The CDR3 is 13 amino acids. The CDR3 sequence is CASILARTAEVFF. The CDR3 coding sequence is TGTGCCAGCATTTTAGCCCGGACAGCTGAAGTTTTCTTT.

This clonotype has a count of ten or more. For the CDR3, the DNA is TGTGCCACCAGCAGGGAAACGGGACACCCCTACGAGCAGTACTTC. Protein sequence: CATSRETGHPYEQYF. The chain links TRBV15 to TRBJ2-7; D is perhaps TRBD1 (6 bases). The V end lost 3 bases, the J end lost 2 bases, and 14 bases lay between the germline ends. This CDR3 comprises 15 residues. Per the germline V gene, CDR1 is LNHNV and CDR2 is YYDKDF (reference sequence).

The chain links TRBV20-1 to TRBJ1-2, with 9 bases aligning to TRBD1. The CDR3 runs 15 residues. The germline V gene has CDR1 DFQATT and CDR2 SNEGSKA (reference sequence). Losses at the gene ends were 0 bases for V and 1 base for J; bases not matched to a gene: 3. The DNA for the CDR3 is TGCAGTGCTAGAGACGGACAGGGGATTAACTATGGCTACACCTTC. It is translated as CSARDGQGINYGYTF.

This sequence joins TRBV5-1 and TRBJ1-1; D gene uncertain. Germline V gene sequence: CDR1 SGHRS, CDR2 YFSETQ. The CDR3 is 14 amino acids. Trimming took off 0 bases at V and 4 bases at J, with 10 bases between the two ends. This CDR3 is CASSLEQFRTEAFF. The CDR3 DNA reads as TGCGCCAGCAGCTTGGAACAGTTTCGCACTGAAGCTTTCTTT.

This clonotype was found many times. The chain combines TRBV5-1 with TRBJ2-1; 7 nucleotides agree with TRBD2. V dropped 1 base and J dropped 9; count of bases not matched to a gene: 13. Germline V CDR1 and CDR2: SGHRS, YFSETQ. The length of the CDR3 is 16 residues. CDR3 coding DNA: TGCGCCAGCAGCTTGACCGGGACTACCGGGCAGGGTGAGCAGTTCTTC. It encodes CASSLTGTTGQGEQFF.

This clonotype was observed at least ten times. This rearrangement joins TRBV3-1 to TRBJ1-5, with a possible D match to TRBD1 (6 bases). This CDR3 is 14 amino acids long. The germline gives CDR1 LGHDT, CDR2 YNNKEL (reference sequence). The ends were cut back, 6 bases at V and 2 bases at J, with 11 bases in the middle. DNA for the CDR3: TGTGCCAGCAGTGTGGCAGGGGGCAATCAGCCCCAGCATTTT. Amino acid sequence: CASSVAGGNQPQHF.

This clonotype was observed at least ten times. CDR3 in DNA: TGCGCCAGCAGCTTGGGTATCAATGAGCAGTTCTTC. Protein: CASSLGINEQFF. V gene TRBV5-1 combines with J gene TRBJ2-1, with D unresolved. CDR1 SGHRS and CDR2 YFSETQ come from the germline V gene. CDR3 length equals 12 residues. Trimming pared 0 bases from V and 6 bases from J, leaving 4 bases between. Full variable domain (missing parts from reference TRBV5-1 and TRBJ2-1): KAGVTQTPRYLIKTRGQQVTLSCSPISGHRSVSWYQQTPGQGLQFLFEYFSETQRNKGNFPGRFSGRQFSNSRSEMNVSTLELGDSALYLCASSLGINEQFFGPGTRLTVL.

This clonotype is termed medium-sized. Here the CDR3 reads CSVEAGRGYTF. CDR3 nucleotides: TGCAGCGTTGAGGCTGGGAGGGGCTACACCTTC. This chain joins TRBV29-1 and TRBJ1-2; D is unclear. The CDR3 consists of 11 residues. V shed 3 bases and J shed 8 bases, with 10 bases lying between them. Per the germline V gene, CDR1 is SQVTM and CDR2 is ANQGSEA.

This clonotype was seen ten or more times. The rearrangement joins TRBV6-5 to TRBJ2-2, with D possibly being TRBD1 (5 bases). This CDR3 region has 15 residues. Germline CDR1 MNHEY, CDR2 SVGAGI. The V and J ends lost 4 bases and 2 bases respectively, with 11 bases between them. The chain's CDR3 is CASSFGRVNTGELFF. The CDR3 coding sequence is TGTGCCAGCAGTTTTGGCAGGGTAAACACCGGGGAGCTGTTTTTT.

This clonotype was recorded many times. J is TRBJ2-3 and V is TRBV3-1, with a tentative D call TRBD2 (6 bases). The CDR3 runs to 15 residues. Trimming took 0 bases from V and 2 from J, leaving 9 bases between them. From germline, CDR1 is LGHDT and CDR2 YNNKEL (reference sequence). The CDR3, as DNA: TGTGCCAGCAGCCAAGATCGCGGGATCACAGATACGCAGTATTTT. Its translation is CASSQDRGITDTQYF.

This clonotype was found many times. The chain uses TRBV6-5 and TRBJ2-1; 9 nucleotides align to TRBD2. The length of the CDR3 is 17 residues. The V segment lost 4 bases and the J segment 0 bases; nucleotides outside the gene matches: 7. Germline CDR1 reads MNHEY; CDR2 reads SVGAGI. In nucleotides, the CDR3 is TGTGCCAGCAGTTCCCCGGATAGCGGGAGCTCCTACAATGAGCAGTTCTTC. Residues: CASSSPDSGSSYNEQFF.

This clonotype was counted many times. J is TRBJ2-5 and V is TRBV6-1, with D perhaps TRBD2 (6 bases). This CDR3 is built from 15 residues. The V end lost 6 bases, the J end lost 5 bases, and 19 bases lay between the germline ends. The germline V gene has CDR1 MNHNS and CDR2 SASEGT. The CDR3 spells CASSSDVGGVETQYF. The CDR3 region has the DNA TGTGCCAGCAGCTCTGACGTCGGGGGAGTGGAGACCCAGTACTTC.

This clonotype was detected ten times or more. V gene TRBV20-1 combines with J gene TRBJ2-7; no clear D gene. V lost 1 base, J lost 4 bases, and 14 bases lay in between. The germline V gene has CDR1 DFQATT and CDR2 SNEGSKA (reference sequence). The CDR3 runs 14 residues. Here the CDR3 DNA reads TGCAGTGCTAGAGCGGGCAACGGCAGGTACGAGCAGTACTTC. Translated, it gives CSARAGNGRYEQYF.

This clonotype was seen many times. This sequence joins TRBV20-1 and TRBJ1-2; D gene uncertain. V lost 0 bases, J lost 5 bases, and 19 bases lay in between. The CDR3 totals 16 residues. Per the germline V gene, CDR1 is DFQATT and CDR2 is SNEGSKA (reference sequence). The CDR3 region is CSARDRVEGGLYGYTF. In DNA form, the CDR3 reads TGCAGTGCTAGAGATCGGGTGGAGGGCGGACTTTATGGCTACACCTTC.

In its sample, this clonotype was seen many times. V and J are TRBV9 and TRBJ2-7; 8 nucleotides match TRBD1. From germline, CDR1 is SGDLS and CDR2 YYNGEE. This CDR3 has 15 residues. Trimming cost V 4 bases and J 0 bases; bases outside gene matches: 6. CDR3 amino acids: CASSPPDRGSYEQYF. The CDR3 DNA sequence: TGTGCCAGCAGCCCCCCCGACAGGGGCTCCTACGAGCAGTACTTC.

This clonotype was seen at least ten times. The genes are TRBV19 and TRBJ1-5; 9 nucleotides align to TRBD1. CDR1 is LNHDA, CDR2 SQIVND, per germline (reference sequence). This CDR3 is 16 amino acids long. V shed 5 bases, J shed 7 bases, and the junction held 12 bases outside the gene matches. The CDR3 nucleotides read TGTGCCAGTAGTTCCCCATGGACAGGGGACGACCAGCCCCAGCATTTT. Protein: CASSSPWTGDDQPQHF. Combining the CDR3 with reference TRBV19 and TRBJ1-5 gives the whole variable domain DGGITQSPKYLFRKEGQNVTLSCEQNLNHDAMYWYRQDPGQGLRLIYYSQIVNDFQKGDIAEGYSVSREKKESFPLTVTSAQKNPTAFYLCASSSPWTGDDQPQHFGDGTRLSIL.

The table lists this clonotype with many counts. V and J are TRBV5-1 and TRBJ2-4; 8 nucleotides match TRBD1. J lost 3 bases, V lost 0 bases, and 2 bases had no gene match. CDR1 is SGHRS, CDR2 YFSETQ, per germline. The CDR3 contains 15 residues. The CDR3 is CASSLVGTGKNIQYF. The DNA for the CDR3 is TGCGCCAGCAGCTTGGTTGGGACAGGCAAAAACATTCAGTACTTC.

The table lists this clonotype with many counts. V and J are TRBV29-1 and TRBJ1-2; D unclear. Trimming shortened V by 4 bases and J by 3 bases, and 9 bases separated the two germline ends. Germline CDR1 SQVTM, CDR2 ANQGSEA. There are 12 residues in the CDR3. CDR3 nucleotide sequence: TGCAGCGTTGGCCAGGTCGACTATGGCTACACCTTC. Its translation is CSVGQVDYGYTF.

This clonotype was counted at least ten times. This sequence joins TRBV12-3 or TRBV12-4 and TRBJ1-2; D gene unclear. The CDR3 is made up of 13 amino acids. Deletions cut 7 bases from V and 8 bases from J, with 17 bases between. The CDR3 loop is CASTSTHSGGYTF. CDR3 nucleotide sequence: TGTGCCAGCACCTCGACCCATAGTGGCGGCTACACCTTC.

The V gene is TRBV12-3 or TRBV12-4, the J gene TRBJ2-1, with D unresolved. The CDR3 loop spans 13 amino acids. The V end lost 4 bases, the J end lost 4 bases, and 8 bases lay between the germline ends. The CDR3 DNA reads as TGTGCCAGCAGTTCGACGGATTACAATGAGCAGTTCTTC. Its protein product is CASSSTDYNEQFF.

This clonotype was recorded many times. This sequence joins TRBV9 and TRBJ1-3; tentative D call: TRBD1 (5 bases). CDR3 size: 17 residues. Trimming took off 3 bases at V and 0 bases at J, with 16 bases between the two ends. Germline lookup yields CDR1 SGDLS and CDR2 YYNGEE. The CDR3 loop is CASSALGTEVSGNTIYF. Written as DNA, the CDR3 is TGTGCCAGCAGCGCGCTCGGGACGGAGGTCTCTGGAAACACCATATATTTT.